A single sample is the source of the 22 T cell receptor beta chains below, sequenced in a study of T cell clonality in common variable immunodeficiency. Clones were read by immunoSEQ multiplex PCR, and TCRdb kept only the in-frame ones, dropping some. This sample comprises about 55,000 clones, none seen once only. The sample taken for sequencing was peripheral blood mononuclear cells. These receptors were taken from a person aged 18-70 years in good health.

In its sample, this clone was seen many times. CDR3 DNA (partial): TGTGCCAGCAGCCAAACTTCGGGGCTAGCGGAATACAATGAG. Translated, it gives CASSQTSGLAEYNE. The CDR3 in full is CASSQTSGLAEYNEQFF. The chain combines TRBV12-3 or TRBV12-4 with TRBJ2-1, with 7 bases fitting TRBD2. Sequencing ends 3 residues short of the CDR3 end; the germline J gene provides the rest. The CDR3 consists of 17 residues. V lost 6 bases, J lost 4 bases, and 15 bases stayed unmatched.

The table lists this clone with many counts. The read finishes 3 residues shy of the CDR3 end, and the germline J gene is used to complete it. This chain uses TRBV11-2 with TRBJ2-5, with TRBD2 as a possible D gene (6 bases). This CDR3 is 15 amino acids long. V lost 6 bases and J 2 bases, leaving 16 bases between the germline ends. CDR1 and CDR2 from the germline V gene are SGHAT and FQNNGV. CDR3 DNA, as far as it was read: TGTGCCAGCAGGCGGGGCGTTGCCCTACAAGAGACC. It encodes CASRRGVALQET. In full, the CDR3 reads CASRRGVALQETQYF.

This clone was counted at least ten times. Read coverage stops 3 residues before the CDR3 terminus; the germline J gene supplies the remainder. This chain uses TRBV19 with TRBJ1-1, with D possibly TRBD1 on 5 matching bases. The CDR3 has 16 amino acids. Trimming shortened V by 0 bases and J by 3 bases, and 14 bases separated the two germline ends. Germline assignment: CDR1 LNHDA and CDR2 SQIVND (reference sequence). CDR3: CASSIDRGVGDTEAFF. The DNA read from the CDR3 is TGTGCCAGTAGTATAGACCGGGGGGTAGGGGACACTGAA. The variable domain in full, with the rest retrieved from reference TRBV19 and TRBJ1-1, is DGGITQSPKYLFRKEGQNVTLSCEQNLNHDAMYWYRQDPGQGLRLIYYSQIVNDFQKGDIAEGYSVSREKKESFPLTVTSAQKNPTAFYLCASSIDRGVGDTEAFFGQGTRLTVV.

This clone was seen repeatedly, ten times or more. Read data end 3 residues before the CDR3 end; the end is taken from the germline J gene. This chain links TRBV29-1 with TRBJ2-1; 9 bases are shared with TRBD2. The CDR3 runs to 16 residues. Germline V gene lookup returns CDR1 SQVTM and CDR2 ANQGSEA. Trimming at V came to 3 bases and at J to 5 bases, leaving 11 bases not matched to a gene. The CDR3 reads CSVDGRGGLGDNEQFF. Partial CDR3 DNA: TGCAGCGTTGATGGGCGGGGGGGCCTTGGGGACAATGAG.

This clone was recorded many times. The CDR3 goes on 3 residues after the read ends, and that part is filled in from the germline J gene. The genes are TRBV7-9 and TRBJ2-5; TRBD2 aligns across 7 bases. The germline V gene has CDR1 SEHNR and CDR2 FQNEAQ (reference sequence). The V gene end was trimmed by 1 base and the J gene end by 2 bases; junction bases not matched to a gene: 4. This CDR3 is built from 15 residues. CDR3 DNA, as far as it was read: TGTGCCAGCAGCTTAGGAGTCGGGGGGCAAGAGACC. Translated, it gives CASSLGVGGQET. The full CDR3 reads CASSLGVGGQETQYF.

At least ten counts were recorded for this clone. The sequenced fragment ends 3 residues before the CDR3 boundary, so the rest is inferred from the germline J gene. The chain couples TRBV20-1 to TRBJ2-3; TRBD2 agrees at 12 bases. This CDR3 has 18 residues. The trim removed 0 bases at V and 5 bases at J, leaving 12 bases unmatched. Germline V CDR1 and CDR2: DFQATT, SNEGSKA (reference sequence). CDR3 sequence: CSARDQLAGGGPIDTQYF. CDR3 DNA (partial): TGCAGTGCTAGAGATCAACTAGCGGGGGGTGGTCCTATAGATACG.

This clone was detected many times. The CDR3 extends 3 residues past the end of the read, so its final part is completed from the germline J gene. The chain has TRBV7-9 and TRBJ2-3; a weak D match, TRBD1 (6 bases). This CDR3 is built from 14 residues. Germline CDR1 SEHNR, CDR2 FQNEAQ (reference sequence). CDR3: CASSLDRIQETQYF. CDR3 bases read: TGTGCCAGCAGCCTCGACAGGATTCAAGAGACG.

A note on this clone: The CDR3 is cut off 3 residues early in the read; its end comes from the germline J gene. This chain links TRBV2 with TRBJ1-2; D uncertain. Per the germline V gene, CDR1 is SNHLY and CDR2 is FYNNEI. The CDR3 sequence is 11 residues long. The CDR3 is CASRRVEGYTF. CDR3 DNA (partial): TGTGCCAGCAGAAGGGTAGAAGGC.

Many counts were recorded for this clone. Partial CDR3 DNA: TGCAGTGCTAGAGCCCTAGCGGGATACCAAGAGACG. It translates to CSARALAGYQET. The full-length CDR3 reads as CSARALAGYQETQYF. The V call is TRBV20-1, the J call TRBJ2-3, with 9 positions matching TRBD2. Sequencing ends 3 residues short of the CDR3 end; the germline J gene provides the rest. Looked up from germline, CDR1 is DFQATT and CDR2 is SNEGSKA (reference sequence). The CDR3 runs to 15 residues.

This clone was seen at least ten times. Coverage ceases 3 residues before the CDR3 finishes, and the germline J gene fills in the end. The chain recombines TRBV7-2 with TRBJ2-3, with a tentative D call TRBD1 (7 bases). The CDR3 is made up of 15 amino acids. From germline, CDR1 is SGHTA and CDR2 FQGNSA. Partial CDR3 DNA: TGTGCCAGCAGCTGGCTAGCAGGGGGGCAAGAGACG. It specifies CASSWLAGGQET. From start to end, the CDR3 is CASSWLAGGQETQYF.

The sample holds a few counts of this clone. The observed sequence ends 3 residues before the CDR3 terminus, with the missing tail filled in from the germline J gene. The chain couples TRBV19 to TRBJ2-4; D is unresolved. The germline V gene has CDR1 LNHDA and CDR2 SQIVND (reference sequence). The CDR3 totals 12 residues. CDR3 protein: CASSIGGGGQYF. CDR3 bases read: TGTGCCAGTAGTATTGGCGGTGGTGGT.

This clone was seen repeatedly, ten times or more. Other DNA sequences from this sample encode an identical CDR3 as well. The sequenced part of the CDR3 DNA is TGCAGTTTAGGGGCCAACTATGGC. Translated, it gives CSLGANYG. The entire CDR3 protein is CSLGANYGYTF. The V and J genes are TRBV20-1 and TRBJ1-2, with D perhaps matching TRBD1 (5 bases). The read gets to within 3 residues of the CDR3 end, and the germline J gene fills in the rest. The CDR3 extends over 11 amino acids. The germline gives CDR1 DFQATT, CDR2 SNEGSKA (reference sequence). V gave up 8 bases and J gave up 2 bases, with 9 bases separating them.

This clone was recorded at least ten times. The CDR3 end lies 3 residues beyond the end of the read and is filled in from the germline J gene. The chain combines TRBV11-2 with TRBJ1-2, with a weak D call TRBD1 (5 bases). V gave up 2 bases and J gave up 6 bases, with 10 bases separating them. The CDR3 is 13 amino acids. From germline, CDR1 is SGHAT and CDR2 FQNNGV. Here the CDR3 reads CASSLYDSDGYTF. The sequenced CDR3 bases are TGTGCCAGCAGCTTATATGACAGCGATGGC.

In this sample, this clone turned up many times. The CDR3 end is not reached by the read, which stops 3 residues before it; the germline J gene fills it in. The rearrangement links TRBV20-1 to TRBJ2-3; TRBD2 matches at 7 bases. Germline V gene lookup returns CDR1 DFQATT and CDR2 SNEGSKA (reference sequence). The CDR3 runs to 13 residues. The CDR3 bases that were read are TGCAGTGCTAGAGGAACGGGGGGAGAGACG. This codes for CSARGTGGET. The whole CDR3 reads CSARGTGGETQYF.

This clone has at least ten counts. The read comes to an end 3 residues before the CDR3 does, leaving the germline J gene to fill in the end. The gene calls are TRBV6-1 and TRBJ1-2; D may be TRBD1 (5 bases). CDR3 length: 15 amino acids. The germline CDR1 and CDR2 sequences are MNHNS and SASEGT. CDR3 amino acids: CASSEEAGGSNDYTF. CDR3 DNA, as far as it was read: TGTGCCAGCAGTGAAGAAGCGGGGGGAAGCAATGAC.

This clone came up many times. The sequence runs out 3 residues before the end of the CDR3; the remainder is reconstructed from the germline J gene. The chain employs TRBV14 and TRBJ2-2; no reliable D call. This CDR3 spans 12 amino acids. Germline CDR1 is SGHDN and CDR2 is FVKESK. CDR3 in amino acids: CASSQRGEKLFF. The DNA read from the CDR3 is TGTGCCAGCAGCCAAAGAGGTGAAAAG.

This clone was counted many times. The CDR3 end is not reached by the read, which stops 3 residues before it; the germline J gene fills it in. V gene TRBV7-9 combines with J gene TRBJ1-2; TRBD1 matches 10 bases. This CDR3 region has 14 residues. Germline CDR1 and CDR2: SEHNR and FQNEAQ (reference sequence). Partial CDR3 DNA: TGTGCCAGCAGCCGACAGGGGGCAGCGGAGGGC. Its protein is CASSRQGAAEG. The full CDR3 is CASSRQGAAEGYTF.

Remarks on this clone: The CDR3 end is not reached by the read, which stops 3 residues before it; the germline J gene fills it in. The chain employs TRBV7-6 and TRBJ1-2; D perhaps matches TRBD1 (5 bases). Germline V gene lookup returns CDR1 SGHVS and CDR2 FNYEAQ. The CDR3 covers 14 residues. CDR3 DNA (partial): TGTGCCAGCAGCTTAGACTCCGGGGGTGGGGAC. Amino acids: CASSLDSGGGD. The CDR3 as a whole reads CASSLDSGGGDYTF.

This clone appeared many times. The observed sequence ends 3 residues before the CDR3 terminus, with the missing tail filled in from the germline J gene. The chain recombines TRBV5-6 with TRBJ1-1; unclear D gene. Between the trimmed V and J ends, which lost 0 bases and 1 base, there was a span of 4 bases. The CDR3 runs 13 residues. Germline values: CDR1 SGHDT, CDR2 YYEEEE. The sequenced CDR3 bases are TGTGCCAGCAGCTTGGGAGGGAACACTGAA. Translation gives CASSLGGNTE. The whole CDR3 sequence reads CASSLGGNTEAFF.

This clone showed up many times. Sequencing ends 3 residues short of the CDR3 end; the germline J gene provides the rest. The rearrangement links TRBV20-1 to TRBJ1-6, with 11 nucleotides matching TRBD1. V was clipped by 5 bases and J by 0 bases; unmatched bases: 3. The CDR3 runs to 16 residues. Looked up from germline, CDR1 is DFQATT and CDR2 is SNEGSKA (reference sequence). CDR3 sequence: CSAPGQGASYNSPLHF. The covered CDR3 bases are TGCAGTGCTCCAGGACAGGGGGCCTCCTATAATTCACCC.

This clone appeared many times. The observed sequence ends 3 residues before the CDR3 terminus, with the missing tail filled in from the germline J gene. V is TRBV6-4 and J is TRBJ2-1; 7 bases agree with TRBD2. The J segment lost 1 base and the V segment lost 3 bases, leaving 3 bases of the junction unmatched. Germline CDR1 is MRHNA and CDR2 is SNTAGT. The CDR3 is made up of 15 amino acids. CDR3 protein: CASSEDSGSYNEQFF. CDR3 bases read: TGTGCCAGCAGTGAAGATAGCGGGTCCTACAATGAG.

This clone was counted many times. The DNA ends 3 residues before the CDR3 does, and the rest of the CDR3 is filled in from the germline J gene. The chain links TRBV7-9 to TRBJ2-3; D assignment may be TRBD1 or TRBD2 (5 bases each). Germline CDR1 reads SEHNR; CDR2 reads FQNEAQ (reference sequence). This CDR3 contains 12 residues. V shed 5 bases and J shed 4 bases, with 7 bases lying between them. CDR3 loop: CASSRGADTQYF. The part of the CDR3 DNA that was read is TGTGCCAGCAGCAGAGGGGCAGATACG.